This TCR beta chain appears in the sequencing data of a study of CD8+ T cells in alopecia areata. V lost 4 bases, J lost 2 bases, and 12 bases lay in between. This CDR3 has 14 amino acids. The germline V gene encodes CDR1 MDHEN and CDR2 SYDVKM. Reverse transcribed after extraction, RNA yielded cDNA as the sequencing template. This table comes from immunoSEQ multiplex PCR, and its TCRdb copy is limited to in-frame clones, with some not included. The table lists some 120,000 clones, about 51% of them singletons. Sequenced sample: NKG2D-low CD8+ T cells sorted from blood. This sequence was found in a human donor with alopecia areata. V is TRBV28 and J is TRBJ2-7; D call uncertain. CDR3 nucleotides: TGTGCCAGCAGTTGGGCGACTCCTGCCTACGAGCAGTACTTC. This sequence encodes CASSWATPAYEQYF.